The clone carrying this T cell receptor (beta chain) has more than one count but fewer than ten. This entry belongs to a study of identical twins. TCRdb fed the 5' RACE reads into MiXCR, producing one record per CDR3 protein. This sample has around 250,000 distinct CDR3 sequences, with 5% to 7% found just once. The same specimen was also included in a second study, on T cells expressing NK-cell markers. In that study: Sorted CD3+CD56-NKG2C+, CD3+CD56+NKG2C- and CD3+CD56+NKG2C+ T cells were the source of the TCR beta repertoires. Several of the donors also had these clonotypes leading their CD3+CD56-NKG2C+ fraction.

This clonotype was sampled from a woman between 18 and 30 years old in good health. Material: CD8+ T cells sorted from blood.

The CDR3 sequence: CASSGYEGPRRRDEQFF. CDR3 bases: TGTGCCAGCAGCGGCTATGAGGGCCCCAGAAGGCGGGATGAGCAGTTCTTC. This rearrangement joins TRBV7-8 to TRBJ2-1; possible D gene TRBD2, 5 bases. Trimming took 5 bases from V and 8 from J, leaving 25 bases between them. The CDR3 runs 17 residues. From germline, CDR1 is SGHVS and CDR2 FQNEAQ.